What follows describes a single TCR beta chain. The antigen remains undetermined. CDR1 is SGDLS, CDR2 YYNGEE, per germline. The CDR3 has 15 residues. Between the trimmed V and J ends, which lost 4 bases and 4 bases, there was a span of 14 bases. The assay was immunoSEQ multiplex PCR, and TCRdb's table has in-frame clones only and misses some. The sample contains under 60,000 clones, over 75% of which appear only once. The data are from a study of T cell responses to AZD1222 COVID-19 vaccine. Study findings and constraints: Clonal diversity was possibly underestimated, and white British individuals and females predominated among donors.

The J gene is TRBJ1-4, the V gene TRBV9; tentatively, D is TRBD1 (5 bases). The sequence was obtained from an adult who received the AZD1222 COVID-19 vaccine. The sample in question was peripheral blood, obtained 28 days after the second AZD1222 dose. CDR3 sequence: CASSKEGRINEKLFF. For the CDR3, the DNA is TGTGCCAGCAGCAAAGAGGGGCGGATTAATGAAAAACTGTTTTTT. The full variable domain, in which reference TRBV9 and TRBJ1-4 provide the parts outside the CDR3, is DSGVTQTPKHLITATGQRVTLRCSPRSGDLSVYWYQQSLDQGLQFLIQYYNGEERAKGNILERFSAQQFPDLHSELNLSSLELGDSALYFCASSKEGRINEKLFFGSGTQLSVL.